The sequence of this T cell receptor beta chain was determined in a study of response to subunit inactivated influenza vaccine. TCRdb fed the RT-PCR reads into MiXCR, producing one record per CDR3 protein. The table lists 530,000 or so distinct CDR3 sequences, 12% to 15% of them singletons. Findings of the study overall: The authors proposed limited new T cell recruitment per seasonal influenza vaccination.

V shed 0 bases and J shed 2 bases, with 4 bases lying between them. The germline V gene encodes CDR1 SQVTM and CDR2 ANQGSEA. This CDR3 is built from 12 residues. About this clonotype: Its matching antigen is unknown.

The specimen comprised PBMCs from blood, sampled 11 to 12 days after vaccination. The chain uses TRBV29-1 and TRBJ2-5; D ambiguous. The sequence derives from a man aged 45 to 65 who received an inactivated influenza vaccine. CDR3 region: CSVEELQETQYF. The CDR3 bases are TGCAGCGTTGAAGAACTACAAGAGACCCAGTACTTC.